This T cell receptor (beta chain) was retrieved from a study of T cells in Graves' hyperthyroidism and ophthalmopathy. This CDR3 is built from 14 residues. Per the germline V gene, CDR1 is SGDLS and CDR2 is YYNGEE. V lost 5 bases and J 7 bases, leaving 16 bases between the germline ends. Extraction of PBMCs used about 9.2 ml of fresh peripheral blood. Overall study findings and caveats: The model made its ophthalmopathy prediction, and onset followed a median roughly six months later.

From RNA transcripts, TCR beta CDR3 regions were amplified. With the HTBI primer set, the TCR CDR3 went through a first round of RT-PCR. TCRdb redid the calling of the multiplex PCR reads with MiXCR, one entry per CDR3 protein. The data contain some 490,000 distinct CDR3 sequences, roughly 23% of them singletons. This clonotype was found a few times. Its matching antigen is unknown. The clonotype originates from a woman aged 65 to 85 with Graves' ophthalmopathy. The sample was blood. The rearrangement joins TRBV9 to TRBJ2-1; D is possibly TRBD1 (6 bases). This CDR3 is CASSPAEGHNEQFF. CDR3 coding DNA: TGTGCCAGCAGTCCAGCCGAGGGACATAATGAGCAGTTCTTC.